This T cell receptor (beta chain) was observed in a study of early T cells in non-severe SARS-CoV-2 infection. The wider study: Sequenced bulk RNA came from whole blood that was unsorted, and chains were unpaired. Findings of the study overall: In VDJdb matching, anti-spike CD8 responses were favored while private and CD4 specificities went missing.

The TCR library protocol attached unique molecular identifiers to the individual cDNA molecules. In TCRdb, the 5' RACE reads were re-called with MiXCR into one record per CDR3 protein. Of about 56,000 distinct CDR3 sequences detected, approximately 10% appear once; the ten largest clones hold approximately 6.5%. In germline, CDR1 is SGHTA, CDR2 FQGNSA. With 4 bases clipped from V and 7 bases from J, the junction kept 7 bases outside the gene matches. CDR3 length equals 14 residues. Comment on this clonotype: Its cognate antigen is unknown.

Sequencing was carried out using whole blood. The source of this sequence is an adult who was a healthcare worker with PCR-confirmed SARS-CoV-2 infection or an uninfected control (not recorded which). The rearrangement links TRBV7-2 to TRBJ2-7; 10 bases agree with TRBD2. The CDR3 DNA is TGTGCCAGCAGCTCCCGCGCGGGACTAGCGGAGCAGTACTTC. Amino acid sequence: CASSSRAGLAEQYF. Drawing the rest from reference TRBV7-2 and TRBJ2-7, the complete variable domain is GAGVSQSPSNKVTEKGKDVELRCDPISGHTALYWYRQSLGQGLEFLIYFQGNSAPDKSGLPSDRFSAERTGGSVSTLTIQRTQQEDSAVYLCASSSRAGLAEQYFGPGTRLTVT.